These 30 T cell receptor beta chains came from one sample sequenced in a study of blood T cell repertoires in COVID-19. Profiling relied on immunoSEQ multiplex PCR, and the TCRdb table lists in-frame clones only, not all of them. The sample includes approximately 150,000 clones, 75% to 85% of them seen just once. Material for sequencing was peripheral blood. Receptors were obtained from a woman aged 50 to 65 with acute or convalescent COVID-19.

V is TRBV6-5 and J is TRBJ1-2; 9 nucleotides line up with TRBD1. The junction had 8 bases not matched to a gene; V was cut back by 0 bases and J by 9 bases. The CDR3 sequence is 15 residues long. The germline V gene encodes CDR1 MNHEY and CDR2 SVGAGI. Written as DNA, the CDR3 is TGTGCCAGCAGTTACTCATACCGGGACAGGGAGAGCTACACCTTC. It is translated as CASSYSYRDRESYTF.

The gene calls are TRBV7-2 and TRBJ1-5; 10 bases align to TRBD1. The J segment lost 3 bases and the V segment lost 4 bases, leaving 3 bases of the junction unmatched. The V gene's germline CDR1 is SGHTA and CDR2 FQGNSA. There are 15 residues in the CDR3. CDR3 in DNA: TGTGCCAGCAGCTGGACAGGGGGGATCAATCAGCCCCAGCATTTT. The encoded protein is CASSWTGGINQPQHF. The whole variable domain, remainder taken from reference TRBV7-2 and TRBJ1-5, is GAGVSQSPSNKVTEKGKDVELRCDPISGHTALYWYRQSLGQGLEFLIYFQGNSAPDKSGLPSDRFSAERTGGSVSTLTIQRTQQEDSAVYLCASSWTGGINQPQHFGDGTRLSIL.

This sequence joins TRBV6-2 or TRBV6-3 and TRBJ1-5, with D hard to call. This CDR3 contains 13 residues. Looked up from germline, CDR1 is MNHEY and CDR2 is SVGEGT. Trimming stripped 2 bases from V and 6 bases from J, with 8 bases between. CDR3 DNA: TGTGCCAGCAGTTACGGGCAGGTTCAGCCCCAGCATTTT. It is translated as CASSYGQVQPQHF.

V and J are TRBV4-2 and TRBJ2-4, with a possible D match to TRBD1 (6 bases). Trimming took off 10 bases at V and 7 bases at J, with 23 bases between the two ends. Germline values: CDR1 LGHNA, CDR2 YNFKEQ. The CDR3 loop spans 15 amino acids. The CDR3 region has the DNA TGTGCCACCGGACCGGCTCAGGGGATTGGGAACATTCAGTACTTC. This sequence encodes CATGPAQGIGNIQYF.

V gene TRBV7-3 combines with J gene TRBJ2-2, with 8 positions matching TRBD1. CDR1 is SGHTA and CDR2 is FQGTGA in the germline V gene. The V gene end was trimmed by 6 bases and the J gene end by 1 base; junction bases not matched to a gene: 7. This CDR3 has 16 residues. The chain's CDR3 is CASSLRTGLNTGELFF. CDR3 coding DNA: TGTGCCAGCAGTCTAAGGACAGGGTTGAACACCGGGGAGCTGTTTTTT.

The V call is TRBV19, the J call TRBJ1-5, with 10 bases lining up with TRBD1. V shed 6 bases, J shed 4 bases, and the junction held 6 bases outside the gene matches. This CDR3 is 15 amino acids long. The germline CDR1 and CDR2 sequences are LNHDA and SQIVND (reference sequence). The CDR3 DNA sequence: TGTGCCAGTAGGACGACAGGGGGCGCGAATCAGCCCCAGCATTTT. Its translation: CASRTTGGANQPQHF. The whole variable domain, filled in from reference TRBV19 and TRBJ1-5, reads DGGITQSPKYLFRKEGQNVTLSCEQNLNHDAMYWYRQDPGQGLRLIYYSQIVNDFQKGDIAEGYSVSREKKESFPLTVTSAQKNPTAFYLCASRTTGGANQPQHFGDGTRLSIL.

This clone was observed a few times. The rearrangement joins TRBV11-2 to TRBJ2-1; TRBD2 aligns across 10 bases. V dropped 4 bases and J dropped 4; count of bases not matched to a gene: 4. The CDR3 sequence is 15 residues long. CDR1 SGHAT and CDR2 FQNNGV come from the germline V gene. The CDR3 loop is CASSSTSGAYNEQFF. CDR3 bases: TGTGCCAGCAGCTCCACTAGCGGGGCGTACAATGAGCAGTTCTTC.

The chain's CDR3 is CASSLYLVSEAYGYTF. CDR3 sequence (DNA): TGTGCCAGCAGCCTATATTTAGTCTCGGAGGCCTATGGCTACACCTTC. The chain combines TRBV7-2 with TRBJ1-2; D not certain. The V end was cut by 5 bases, the J end by 4 bases, with 20 bases between. CDR3 length equals 16 residues. CDR1 and CDR2 from the germline V gene are SGHTA and FQGNSA.

On this clone: The sample has other DNA sequences that encode this CDR3 too. This sequence joins TRBV18 and TRBJ1-1; D perhaps matches TRBD1 (6 bases). The V end lost 1 base, the J end lost 6 bases, and 6 bases lay between the germline ends. The CDR3 length is 12 residues. Germline V gene data show CDR1 as KGHSH and CDR2 as LQKENI. In DNA, the CDR3 is TGTGCCAGCTCACCACGGGGGCCTGAAGCTTTCTTT. Translation gives CASSPRGPEAFF.

The gene calls are TRBV7-9 and TRBJ2-1; 14 nucleotides agree with TRBD2. With V trimmed by 4 bases and J by 6 bases, 11 bases remained unmatched. The CDR3 is 18 amino acids. Germline V gives CDR1 SEHNR, CDR2 FQNEAQ (reference sequence). The CDR3 bases are TGTGCCAGCAGCTCGACTAGCGGGGGGGCATTCGGCGCCAATGAGCAGTTCTTC. The encoded protein is CASSSTSGGAFGANEQFF.

The J gene is TRBJ2-2, the V gene TRBV5-1; D is possibly TRBD2 (6 bases). CDR3 length: 14 amino acids. Germline assignment: CDR1 SGHRS and CDR2 YFSETQ. The germline V and J ends were trimmed by 0 bases and 7 bases, with 10 bases remaining between them. DNA for the CDR3: TGCGCCAGCAGCTTGGAGCGGGCTTTCGGGGAGCTGTTTTTT. This gives the protein CASSLERAFGELFF.

The chain employs TRBV18 and TRBJ2-1; 9 bases line up with TRBD2. The CDR3 loop spans 14 amino acids. Germline lookup yields CDR1 KGHSH and CDR2 LQKENI. Trimming took 0 bases from V and 9 from J; bases not matched to a gene: 3. CDR3 amino acids: CASSPPGLASEQFF. Written as DNA, the CDR3 is TGTGCCAGCTCACCACCGGGACTAGCATCTGAGCAGTTCTTC.

The CDR3 DNA reads TGTGCCAGCAGTTACCTTAATGGCTACACCTTC. It yields the protein CASSYLNGYTF. V and J are TRBV6-6 and TRBJ1-2; D not certain. The germline V gene encodes CDR1 MNHNY and CDR2 SVGAGI (reference sequence). With 2 bases removed from V and 6 bases from J, the gap between germline ends came to 4 bases. CDR3 size: 11 residues.

This chain links TRBV30 with TRBJ1-5; D call uncertain. CDR3 length equals 16 residues. V dropped 1 base and J dropped 0 bases, with 13 bases sitting between them. Germline V gene lookup returns CDR1 GTSNPN and CDR2 SVGIG (reference sequence). Here the CDR3 reads CAWSDEGLYSNQPQHF. The CDR3 nucleotides are TGTGCCTGGAGTGACGAGGGTCTTTATAGCAATCAGCCCCAGCATTTT.

The CDR3 reads CASNTGDYGYTF. The CDR3 region has the DNA TGTGCCAGCAATACAGGGGACTATGGCTACACCTTC. This chain joins TRBV28 and TRBJ1-2, with 7 bases identical to TRBD1. The CDR3 spans 12 residues. Germline V gives CDR1 MDHEN, CDR2 SYDVKM. After removal of 7 bases from V and 3 bases from J, the junction contained 2 bases not matched to a gene.

The chain is built from TRBV30 and TRBJ2-5; 10 bases are a match to TRBD2. The length of the CDR3 is 16 residues. Germline lookup yields CDR1 GTSNPN and CDR2 SVGIG (reference sequence). Trimming at V came to 3 bases and at J to 5 bases, leaving 12 bases not matched to a gene. Here the CDR3 DNA reads TGTGCCTGGAGCGGCCAGCGGGGGGGGATAGGGGAGACCCAGTACTTC. Residues: CAWSGQRGGIGETQYF. The whole variable domain, remainder taken from reference TRBV30 and TRBJ2-5, is SQTIHQWPATLVQPVGSPLSLECTVEGTSNPNLYWYRQAAGRGLQLLFYSVGIGQISSEVPQNLSASRPQDRQFILSSKKLLLSDSGFYLCAWSGQRGGIGETQYFGPGTRLLVL.

This chain uses TRBV10-3 with TRBJ2-7; 9 nucleotides align to TRBD2. The junction had 10 bases not matched to a gene; V was cut back by 4 bases and J by 3 bases. The CDR3 is 16 amino acids. Germline V gives CDR1 ENHRY, CDR2 SYGVKD. Here the CDR3 DNA reads TGTGCCATCAGTGGAGGGGGACTAGCCGCGAGCTACGAGCAGTACTTC. It codes for CAISGGGLAASYEQYF.

V and J are TRBV9 and TRBJ2-4; D gene uncertain. This CDR3 contains 13 residues. Germline V gene lookup returns CDR1 SGDLS and CDR2 YYNGEE. Trimming removed 5 bases from V and 2 bases from J, with 8 bases in between. CDR3 residues: CASSDLPKNIQYF. The CDR3 DNA reads TGTGCCAGCAGTGATCTACCCAAAAACATTCAGTACTTC.

A word on this clone: Other DNA variants within this sample encode the same CDR3. V gene TRBV11-3 combines with J gene TRBJ2-7; TRBD2 might be the D (6 bases). The CDR3 length is 13 residues. Germline CDR1 reads SGHNT; CDR2 reads YENEEA. V gave up 3 bases and J gave up 1 base, with 7 bases separating them. Written as DNA, the CDR3 is TGTGCCAGCAGCTTTCGGGGGTCCTACGAGCAGTACTTC. Translation: CASSFRGSYEQYF.

The chain carries TRBV30 and TRBJ1-5; 7 nucleotides align to TRBD1. This CDR3 comprises 13 residues. Trimming at V came to 1 base and at J to 5 bases, leaving 2 bases not matched to a gene. Germline V gives CDR1 GTSNPN, CDR2 SVGIG (reference sequence). Written as DNA, the CDR3 is TGTGCCTGGAGTGGGCAGGGGGATCAGCCCCAGCATTTT. Translated, it gives CAWSGQGDQPQHF.

This clone was counted between two and nine times. V usage is TRBV18 and J usage is TRBJ2-3; 7 nucleotides agree with TRBD1. This CDR3 comprises 14 residues. Germline trimming cut 3 bases from V and 2 bases from J; bases unmatched to any gene: 2. The germline CDR1 and CDR2 sequences are KGHSH and LQKENI. The CDR3 nucleotides are TGTGCCAGCTCACCCGACAGGGCCACAGATACGCAGTATTTT. Protein sequence: CASSPDRATDTQYF.

V usage is TRBV4-2 and J usage is TRBJ1-3; 8 positions agree with TRBD1. This CDR3 contains 16 residues. Trimming at V came to 0 bases and at J to 3 bases, leaving 4 bases not matched to a gene. The V gene's germline CDR1 is LGHNA and CDR2 YNFKEQ. The CDR3 spells CASSQDSGGFGNTIYF. CDR3 nucleotide sequence: TGTGCCAGCAGCCAAGATTCAGGGGGCTTTGGAAACACCATATATTTT.

CDR3 nucleotide sequence: TGTGCCAGCAGTCTAATGGTCGTTCGGGAAAATCAGCCCCAGCATTTT. Amino acids: CASSLMVVRENQPQHF. The V gene is TRBV28, the J gene TRBJ1-5; D unclear. CDR1 and CDR2 (germline): MDHEN, SYDVKM. V was trimmed by 5 bases and J by 4 bases, leaving 18 bases between them. This CDR3 is built from 16 residues. Based on the CDR3 plus reference TRBV28 and TRBJ1-5, the full variable domain is DVKVTQSSRYLVKRTGEKVFLECVQDMDHENMFWYRQDPGLGLRLIYFSYDVKMKEKGDIPEGYSVSREKKERFSLILESASTNQTSMYLCASSLMVVRENQPQHFGDGTRLSIL.

This clone was counted at least ten times. The chain combines TRBV19 with TRBJ1-2; TRBD1 matches at 8 bases. CDR1 and CDR2 (germline): LNHDA, SQIVND (reference sequence). V dropped 5 bases and J dropped 4; count of bases not matched to a gene: 6. CDR3 size: 14 residues. This chain's CDR3 is CASSSDRGLYGYTF. DNA of the CDR3: TGTGCCAGTAGTTCCGACAGGGGTCTCTATGGCTACACCTTC.

The chain combines TRBV29-1 with TRBJ1-1; the D is unclear. Per the germline V gene, CDR1 is SQVTM and CDR2 is ANQGSEA. The CDR3 contains 11 residues. Trimming removed 3 bases at V and 7 bases at J, with 9 bases between. CDR3 sequence (DNA): TGCAGCGTTGATGTAGCGGTTGAAGCTTTCTTT. Its translation: CSVDVAVEAFF.

J is TRBJ1-1 and V is TRBV6-1; the match to TRBD1 covers 8 bases. This CDR3 region has 14 residues. Germline trimming cut 3 bases from V and 6 bases from J; bases unmatched to any gene: 6. Germline V CDR1 and CDR2: MNHNS, SASEGT. CDR3 nucleotides: TGTGCCAGCAGTGAGTTGTCAGGGGGCGCTGAAGCTTTCTTT. This sequence encodes CASSELSGGAEAFF.

J is TRBJ1-6 and V is TRBV6-5, with D unresolved. Germline V lookup: CDR1 MNHEY, CDR2 SVGAGI. The CDR3 length is 13 residues. V was shortened by 6 bases and J by 8 bases, with 11 bases between the two germline ends. The CDR3 spells CASSAVRDSPLHF. CDR3 in DNA: TGTGCCAGCAGCGCCGTTCGGGATTCACCCCTCCACTTT.

This clone was found a few times. The genes are TRBV7-2 and TRBJ2-2; a possible D gene is TRBD2 (6 bases). Trimming removed 1 base at V and 0 bases at J, with 12 bases between. The CDR3 consists of 17 residues. The germline CDR1 and CDR2 sequences are SGHTA and FQGNSA. The CDR3 spells CASSLGGVDSNTGELFF. CDR3 bases: TGTGCCAGCAGCTTAGGCGGGGTCGACTCGAACACCGGGGAGCTGTTTTTT.

The chain has TRBV19 and TRBJ2-5, with TRBD1 as a possible D gene (6 bases). Germline V gives CDR1 LNHDA, CDR2 SQIVND (reference sequence). This CDR3 is built from 13 residues. V lost 5 bases and J 2 bases, leaving 9 bases between the germline ends. CDR3 in amino acids: CASSLQGQETQYF. CDR3 sequence (DNA): TGTGCCAGTAGTCTCCAGGGGCAAGAGACCCAGTACTTC. The full variable domain, its missing parts supplied by reference TRBV19 and TRBJ2-5, is DGGITQSPKYLFRKEGQNVTLSCEQNLNHDAMYWYRQDPGQGLRLIYYSQIVNDFQKGDIAEGYSVSREKKESFPLTVTSAQKNPTAFYLCASSLQGQETQYFGPGTRLLVL.

The genes are TRBV19 and TRBJ2-1; 7 bases are a match to TRBD1. Looked up from germline, CDR1 is LNHDA and CDR2 is SQIVND (reference sequence). CDR3 length: 14 amino acids. Trimming at V came to 5 bases and at J to 5 bases, leaving 6 bases not matched to a gene. The CDR3 DNA sequence: TGTGCCAGTAGTGTCGGGACAGAAAACAATGAGCAGTTCTTC. It codes for CASSVGTENNEQFF.